Sequencing of this T cell receptor beta chain was carried out in a study of shared clonotypes between healthy human individuals. Points from the study as a whole: The study found 4.5% to 5% of naive CD4 clonotypes shared across several donors.

A CD45RA-negative memory subset and a CD45RA+ naive subset were separated from the CD4+ cells. Remarks on this clone: What it binds is unknown.

In the original processing: Filtering differed since immunoSEQ provided only junctions, with no quality scores. Generated by immunoSEQ multiplex PCR, the TCRdb table keeps only in-frame clones and is missing some. V, J and clone size derive from that table, while D and trimming were established from the DNA sequence. Here the sample spans about 1.1 million clones, around 77% being singletons. CDR3 length: 14 amino acids. CDR1 is MDHEN and CDR2 is SYDVKM in the germline V gene. With 8 bases removed from V and 4 bases from J, the gap between germline ends came to 17 bases. J is TRBJ1-2 and V is TRBV28, with D possibly TRBD1 on 6 matching bases. The source of this sequence is a man younger than 35 in good health. Some clones in this sample may be carry-over from other donors' samples. The source material was memory CD4+ T cells from PBMCs. Specified subset: CD45RA-negative fraction. The CDR3: CASQTTGSPYGYTF. DNA for the CDR3: TGTGCCAGCCAAACCACAGGGTCCCCCTATGGCTACACCTTC.